These 2 T cell receptor beta chains share one sample of origin, sequenced in a study of CXCR3-negative and CXCR3-positive naive CD8 T cells. General study findings and limits: For CXCR3-positive naive cells, TRB CDR3s were more hydrophobic than those of CXCR3-negative naive cells.

All TRB cDNA libraries came from 5' RACE performed with UMI labels. Following a re-call of the 5' RACE reads, TCRdb has one entry per CDR3 protein and lacks DNA. This sample's clone table lists over 95,000 distinct CDR3 sequences. Their cognate antigens are unknown. The sequencing sample was made of naive CXCR3+ CD8+ T cells from blood. This sample's subset: CD45RO-CCR7+CD27+CD95- naive CD8+ T cells expressing CXCR3 (TNR3+). Receptor source: a human donor in good health. Some clones in this sample may be carry-over from other donors' samples.

This chain uses TRBV7-6 with TRBJ2-3. This CDR3 is 15 amino acids long. The germline V gene has CDR1 SGHVS and CDR2 FNYEAQ. The chain's CDR3 is CASSLSGSSTDTQYF. The full variable domain, its missing parts supplied by reference TRBV7-6 and TRBJ2-3, is GAGVSQSPRYKVTKRGQDVALRCDPISGHVSLYWYRQALGQGPEFLTYFNYEAQQDKSGLPNDRFSAERPEGSISTLTIQRTEQRDSAMYRCASSLSGSSTDTQYFGPGTRLTVL.

The chain carries TRBV29-1 and TRBJ2-1; TCRdb names TRBD1, which stays unverified in the absence of DNA. Germline V gene data show CDR1 as SQVTM and CDR2 as ANQGSEA. The CDR3 loop spans 14 amino acids. This chain's CDR3 is CSLGGTGTGGEQFF.